This T cell receptor beta chain stems from a study of cytomegalovirus exposure and HLA in healthy donors. Study as a whole: Within an early data release were around 87 million unique TCRs drawn from HLA-typed donors. Findings of the study overall: Whilst most TCR sequences proved rare, a subset of public TCRs occurred across many donors.

As regards this clone: Its matching antigen is unknown.

Amplification used 60 Vbeta primers and 13 Jbeta primers. TCRdb keeps only in-frame clones here, not all; method: immunoSEQ multiplex PCR. The sample contains some 93,000 clones, approximately 9% of which appear only once. Sequenced input: PBMCs. The TCR comes from a man aged 45-60 years in good health and CMV-seropositive.

CDR3 coding DNA: TGTGCCAGCAGTAGGACTGCAGGAAACACCATATATTTT. As protein: CASSRTAGNTIYF. The rearrangement links TRBV6-5 to TRBJ1-3; D is undetermined. The CDR3 is 13 residues long. Per the germline V gene, CDR1 is MNHEY and CDR2 is SVGAGI. V was cut by 5 bases and J by 4 bases, with 9 bases left in between.